This entry features one T cell receptor beta chain sequence. This sample was included in a study of blood T cell repertoires in COVID-19. Whole-study context: COVID-19 samples collected from the United States, Italy and Spain covered acute and convalescent phases. PBMCs, B-cell-depleted T cells, or T cells were the source of the cDNA or gDNA that made up the material.

Trimming cost V 3 bases and J 14 bases; bases outside gene matches: 4. CDR1 KGHDR and CDR2 SFDVKD come from the germline V gene. CDR3 length: 12 residues. Self-reported history from a screening survey and questionnaire set each donor's cohort. Per the original data handling: Estimated nucleated cell counts came from reference gene primer amplification. Here immunoSEQ multiplex PCR was the method, and the copy in TCRdb shows in-frame clones only, minus some. V and J calls and clone size are copied from that table; D and trimming were computed from the DNA. Of roughly 250,000 clones listed, approximately 83% were seen once; the top ten hold about 3.3%.

This chain joins TRBV24-1 and TRBJ2-1, with 9 bases matching TRBD2. This TCR was recovered from a woman aged 35 to 49 with acute COVID-19. The source material was PBMCs or T cells enriched from blood (not recorded which). CDR3 residues: CATSDPGLAKFF. The CDR3 nucleotides are TGTGCCACCAGTGATCCGGGACTAGCTAAGTTCTTC.